This TCR beta chain was sequenced in a study of blood T cell repertoires in COVID-19. Clones were read by immunoSEQ multiplex PCR, and TCRdb kept only the in-frame ones, dropping some. The table has roughly 150,000 clones, 80% seen once. V trimming: 5 bases; J trimming: 2 bases; junction bases outside the gene matches: 11. This CDR3 spans 16 amino acids. Germline lookup yields CDR1 SGHTA and CDR2 FQGTGA. Clinical history as reported by participants underpinned cohort assignment. What the recovered Cohort 3 donors had was two negative PCRs, clearance, or symptom resolution. The sample comprised PBMCs or T cells enriched from blood (not recorded which). V usage is TRBV7-3 and J usage is TRBJ2-5, with 7 bases matching TRBD1. The clonotype was recovered from a woman aged 60 to 75 who had recovered from COVID-19. CDR3 loop: CASSLRGTVKQETQYF. For the CDR3, the DNA is TGTGCCAGCAGCCTAAGGGGGACAGTTAAACAAGAGACCCAGTACTTC.